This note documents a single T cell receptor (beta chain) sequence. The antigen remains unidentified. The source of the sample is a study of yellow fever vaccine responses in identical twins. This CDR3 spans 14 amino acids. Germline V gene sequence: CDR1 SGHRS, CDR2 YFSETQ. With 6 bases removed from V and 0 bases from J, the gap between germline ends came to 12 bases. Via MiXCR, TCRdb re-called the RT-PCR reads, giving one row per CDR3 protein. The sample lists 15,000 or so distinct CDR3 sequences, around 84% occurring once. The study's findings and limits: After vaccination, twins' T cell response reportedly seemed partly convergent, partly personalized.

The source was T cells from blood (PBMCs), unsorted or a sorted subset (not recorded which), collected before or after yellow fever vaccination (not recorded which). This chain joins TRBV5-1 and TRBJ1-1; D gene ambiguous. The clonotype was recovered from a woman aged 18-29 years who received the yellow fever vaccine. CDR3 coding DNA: TGCGCCAGCATGAGCAGCCCTATGAACACTGAAGCTTTCTTT. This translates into CASMSSPMNTEAFF.